Here is one T cell receptor beta chain with its context. Its specificity is unknown. Other nucleotide sequences in the sample specify the same CDR3. Produced via immunoSEQ multiplex PCR; TCRdb's table is partial and in-frame only. Of millions of clones listed, roughly 94% were seen once; the top ten hold roughly 1%. Positively selected for CCR7, the CD45RO-negative cells used as naive CD8 cells excluded terminally differentiated effector memory CD45RA+ cells. The source of the sample is a study of shared clonotypes between healthy human individuals. Overall study findings and caveats: Sampling involved blood alone; tissue repertoires likely differ.

This sequence was found in a man younger than 35 in good health. Sample: naive CD8+ T cells sorted from blood.

The CDR3 coding sequence is TGTGCCAGCTCGCCCTGGGACGGAAGCTACGAGCAGTACTTC. It yields the protein CASSPWDGSYEQYF. The rearrangement uses TRBV18 and TRBJ2-7; D tentatively reads TRBD1 or TRBD2 (5 bases each). This CDR3 is built from 14 residues. Trimming pared 6 bases from V and 3 bases from J, leaving 15 bases between. CDR1 and CDR2 from the germline V gene are KGHSH and LQKENI.